This entry features one T cell receptor beta chain sequence. This sample was taken from a study of CD8+ T cells in alopecia areata. RNA extraction and reverse transcription yielded cDNA as sequencing template. This table comes from immunoSEQ multiplex PCR, and its TCRdb copy is limited to in-frame clones, with some not included. This table has 110,000 to 150,000 clones, roughly half appearing once. CDR3 length equals 13 residues. Germline-derived CDR1 and CDR2 are MNHEY and SMNVEV (reference sequence). V shed 6 bases, J shed 1 base, and the junction held 2 bases outside the gene matches. The J gene is TRBJ2-5, the V gene TRBV27; TRBD1 matches at 7 bases. Sequenced here: CD4+ T cells sorted from blood, sampled at week 0. The source of this sequence is a human donor with alopecia areata. This chain's CDR3 is CASRRGPQETQYF. CDR3 DNA sequence: TGTGCCAGCAGAAGGGGGCCCCAAGAGACCCAGTACTTC.